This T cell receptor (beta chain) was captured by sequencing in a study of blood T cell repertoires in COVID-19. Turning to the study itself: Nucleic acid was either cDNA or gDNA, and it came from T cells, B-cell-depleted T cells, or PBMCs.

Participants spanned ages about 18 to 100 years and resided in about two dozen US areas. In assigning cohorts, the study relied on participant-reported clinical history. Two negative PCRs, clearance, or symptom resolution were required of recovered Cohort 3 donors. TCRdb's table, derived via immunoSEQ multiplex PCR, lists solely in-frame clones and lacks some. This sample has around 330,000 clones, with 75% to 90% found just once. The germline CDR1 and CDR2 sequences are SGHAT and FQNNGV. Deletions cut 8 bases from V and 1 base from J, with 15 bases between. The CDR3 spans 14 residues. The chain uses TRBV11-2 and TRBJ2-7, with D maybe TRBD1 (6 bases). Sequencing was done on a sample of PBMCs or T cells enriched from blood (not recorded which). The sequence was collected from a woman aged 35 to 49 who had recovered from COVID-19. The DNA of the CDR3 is TGTGCCAGCTCCACAGGGCCTCTGTCCTACGAGCAGTACTTC. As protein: CASSTGPLSYEQYF. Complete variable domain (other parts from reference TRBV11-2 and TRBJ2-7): EAGVAQSPRYKIIEKRQSVAFWCNPISGHATLYWYQQILGQGPKLLIQFQNNGVVDDSQLPKDRFSAERLKGVDSTLKIQPAKLEDSAVYLCASSTGPLSYEQYFGPGTRLTVT.